The clone carrying this TCR beta chain was counted many times. Its antigen is not identified. Researchers took RNA transcripts and amplified the TCR beta CDR3 regions from them. Using the HTBI primer set, a first-round RT-PCR was run on the TCR CDR3. TCRdb fed the multiplex PCR reads into MiXCR, producing one record per CDR3 protein. The sample lists approximately 400,000 distinct CDR3 sequences; roughly 13% were seen once. The data stem from a study of T cells in Graves' hyperthyroidism and ophthalmopathy. The study, taken as a whole, reports: By a 13 V-J model, ophthalmopathy was set apart from stable hyperthyroidism.

CDR1 is SGHNT and CDR2 is YENEEA in the germline V gene. The germline V and J ends were trimmed by 3 bases and 3 bases, with 21 bases remaining between them. The CDR3 extends over 18 amino acids. Criteria for exclusion of patients were uncontrolled infection, other autoimmune disease, pregnancy or lactation. Isolation of PBMCs was performed on 8 to 10 ml fresh peripheral blood. Sequencing was done on a sample of blood. The V call is TRBV11-3, the J call TRBJ1-5; no firm D call. The receptor was isolated from a man in his thirties or forties with Graves' hyperthyroidism that later progressed to Graves' ophthalmopathy. This chain's CDR3 is CASSLRDTVPIDNQPQHF. For the CDR3, the DNA is TGTGCCAGCAGCTTGCGGGATACAGTTCCCATCGACAATCAGCCCCAGCATTTT.